The 10 T cell receptor beta chains given below trace back to one sample, sequenced in a study of T cell changes during pregnancy in multiple sclerosis. Produced via immunoSEQ multiplex PCR; TCRdb's table is partial and in-frame only. The data show about 32,000 clones, 89% seen once. The sample was CD8+ T cells from peripheral blood mononuclear cells, taken in the first trimester of pregnancy. The receptors stem from a female donor with multiple sclerosis, enrolled in a pregnancy study.

Only a few counts were recorded for this clone. J is TRBJ1-3 and V is TRBV4-1; D is undetermined. The length of the CDR3 is 14 residues. From germline, CDR1 is MGHRA and CDR2 YSYEKL. Trimming shortened V by 2 bases and J by 0 bases, and 5 bases separated the two germline ends. The CDR3 DNA is TGCGCCAGCAGCCAATTTAGCTCTGGAAACACCATATATTTT. Amino acids: CASSQFSSGNTIYF.

The chain is built from TRBV28 and TRBJ2-7; D gene uncertain. This CDR3 has 12 amino acids. Germline CDR1 is MDHEN and CDR2 is SYDVKM. V was cut by 3 bases and J by 1 base, with 4 bases left in between. CDR3 nucleotides: TGTGCCAGCAGTTTCACTTCCTACGAGCAGTACTTC. Protein product: CASSFTSYEQYF. Full variable domain (remainder filled in from reference TRBV28 and TRBJ2-7): DVKVTQSSRYLVKRTGEKVFLECVQDMDHENMFWYRQDPGLGLRLIYFSYDVKMKEKGDIPEGYSVSREKKERFSLILESASTNQTSMYLCASSFTSYEQYFGPGTRLTVT.

This chain uses TRBV28 with TRBJ2-7; 11 bases are shared with TRBD2. This CDR3 has 17 residues. V lost 5 bases to trimming and J lost 4 bases; unmatched junction nucleotides: 13. Germline V gives CDR1 MDHEN, CDR2 SYDVKM. CDR3 nucleotides: TGTGCCAGCAGTCCTCCTATAACGGGACTAGCGGATTACGAGCAGTACTTC. Protein sequence: CASSPPITGLADYEQYF.

The chain uses TRBV4-3 and TRBJ1-5; D ambiguous. Trimming shortened V by 1 base and J by 2 bases, and 9 bases separated the two germline ends. This CDR3 has 15 amino acids. Germline V gene data show CDR1 as LGHNA and CDR2 as YSLEER. Here the CDR3 DNA reads TGCGCCAGCAGCCAAGTTTATTCGGGCAATCAGCCCCAGCATTTT. Translated, it gives CASSQVYSGNQPQHF.

J is TRBJ2-7 and V is TRBV5-6; no firm D call. Germline CDR1 is SGHDT and CDR2 is YYEEEE. V lost 3 bases and J lost 4, with 8 bases in between. This CDR3 has 12 residues. The CDR3 protein is CASSSEQYEQYF. The DNA of the CDR3 is TGTGCCAGCAGCTCGGAACAGTACGAGCAGTACTTC.

The rearrangement uses TRBV6-5 and TRBJ2-7; tentatively, D is TRBD1 (7 bases). This CDR3 has 14 residues. V was cut by 3 bases and J by 2 bases, with 11 bases left in between. The germline CDR1 and CDR2 sequences are MNHEY and SVGAGI. CDR3 residues: CASSYGRGAYEQYF. The CDR3 bases are TGTGCCAGCAGTTATGGCAGGGGGGCCTACGAGCAGTACTTC.

The rearrangement links TRBV6-5 to TRBJ2-5; the match to TRBD1 covers 12 bases. J lost 5 bases, V lost 2 bases, and 6 bases had no gene match. The CDR3 consists of 16 residues. From germline, CDR1 is MNHEY and CDR2 SVGAGI. CDR3 amino acids: CASSYEAGTGGETQYF. The CDR3 DNA is TGTGCCAGCAGTTACGAGGCCGGGACAGGGGGCGAGACCCAGTACTTC.

V and J are TRBV9 and TRBJ2-7, with 9 bases fitting TRBD1. CDR3 length: 14 amino acids. Germline CDR1 SGDLS, CDR2 YYNGEE. Losses at the gene ends were 0 bases for V and 5 bases for J; bases not matched to a gene: 3. The CDR3 DNA reads as TGTGCCAGCAGCGTAGACAGGGGGCGAGACGAGCAGTACTTC. This sequence encodes CASSVDRGRDEQYF. Full variable domain (outside the CDR3, taken from reference TRBV9 and TRBJ2-7): DSGVTQTPKHLITATGQRVTLRCSPRSGDLSVYWYQQSLDQGLQFLIQYYNGEERAKGNILERFSAQQFPDLHSELNLSSLELGDSALYFCASSVDRGRDEQYFGPGTRLTVT.

V and J are TRBV30 and TRBJ2-3, with 7 bases that match TRBD2. CDR1 is GTSNPN, CDR2 SVGIG, per germline (reference sequence). The CDR3 sequence is 14 residues long. The V gene end was trimmed by 2 bases and the J gene end by 0 bases; junction bases not matched to a gene: 2. The chain's CDR3 is CAWSFSGSTDTQYF. CDR3 nucleotides: TGTGCCTGGAGTTTTAGCGGGAGCACAGATACGCAGTATTTT.

The chain is built from TRBV30 and TRBJ1-4, with TRBD1 matching 8 bases. The CDR3 is 15 residues long. The V and J ends lost 0 bases and 7 bases, in that order; junction bases with no gene match: 7. Germline values: CDR1 GTSNPN, CDR2 SVGIG (reference sequence). Here the CDR3 DNA reads TGTGCCTGGAGTGTACTGGGACAGGCCAGTGAAAAACTGTTTTTT. Protein product: CAWSVLGQASEKLFF.